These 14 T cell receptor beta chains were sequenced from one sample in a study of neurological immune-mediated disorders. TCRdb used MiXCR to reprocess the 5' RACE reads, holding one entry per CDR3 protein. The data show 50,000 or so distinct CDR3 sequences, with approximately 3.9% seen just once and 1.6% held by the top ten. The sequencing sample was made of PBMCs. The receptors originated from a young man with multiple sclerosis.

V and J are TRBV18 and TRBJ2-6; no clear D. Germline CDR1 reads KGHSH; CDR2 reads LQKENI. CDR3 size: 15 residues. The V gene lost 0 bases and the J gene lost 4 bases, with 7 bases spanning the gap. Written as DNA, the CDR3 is TGTGCCAGCTCACCACCGAACGAAGGGGCCAACGTCCTGACTTTC. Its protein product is CASSPPNEGANVLTF. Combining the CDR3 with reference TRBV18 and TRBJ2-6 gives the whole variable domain NAGVMQNPRHLVRRRGQEARLRCSPMKGHSHVYWYRQLPEEGLKFMVYLQKENIIDESGMPKERFSAEFPKEGPSILRIQQVVRGDSAAYFCASSPPNEGANVLTFGAGSRLTVL.

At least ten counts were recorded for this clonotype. As DNA, the CDR3 is TGCGCCAGCAGCTTCCGAGGGAGGGAAGATACGCAGTATTTT. This translates into CASSFRGREDTQYF. The chain uses TRBV5-1 and TRBJ2-3; 7 bases fit TRBD2. Unmatched junction bases numbered 5, after V lost 2 bases and J lost 5 bases. Germline values: CDR1 SGHRS, CDR2 YFSETQ. The CDR3 length is 14 residues.

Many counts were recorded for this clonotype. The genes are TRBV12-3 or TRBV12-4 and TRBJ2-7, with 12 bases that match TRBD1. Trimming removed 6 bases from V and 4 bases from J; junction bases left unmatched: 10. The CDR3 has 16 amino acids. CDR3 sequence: CASRRGTGGKAYEQYF. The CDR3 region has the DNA TGTGCCAGCAGAAGAGGGACAGGGGGCAAGGCGTACGAGCAGTACTTC.

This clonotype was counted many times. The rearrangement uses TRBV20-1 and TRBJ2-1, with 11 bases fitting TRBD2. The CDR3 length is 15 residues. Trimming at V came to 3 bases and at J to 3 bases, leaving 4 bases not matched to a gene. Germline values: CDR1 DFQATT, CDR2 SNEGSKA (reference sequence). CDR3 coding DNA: TGCAGTGCTAGCCCCGGGACTAGCGGCTACAATGAGCAGTTCTTC. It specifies CSASPGTSGYNEQFF.

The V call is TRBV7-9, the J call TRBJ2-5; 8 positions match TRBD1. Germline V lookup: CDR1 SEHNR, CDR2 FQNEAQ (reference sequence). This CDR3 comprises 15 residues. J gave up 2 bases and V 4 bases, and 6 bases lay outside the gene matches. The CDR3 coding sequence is TGTGCCAGCAGCTCTACCGGGACAGGACAAGAGACCCAGTACTTC. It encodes CASSSTGTGQETQYF.

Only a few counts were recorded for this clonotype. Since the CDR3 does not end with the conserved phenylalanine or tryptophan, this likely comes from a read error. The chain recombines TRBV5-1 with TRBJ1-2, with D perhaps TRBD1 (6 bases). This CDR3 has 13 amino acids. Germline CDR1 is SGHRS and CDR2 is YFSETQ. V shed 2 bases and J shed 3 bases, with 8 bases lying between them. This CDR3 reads CASSLQGDYGYTI. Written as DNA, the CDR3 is TGCGCCAGCAGCTTACAGGGAGACTATGGCTACACCATC.

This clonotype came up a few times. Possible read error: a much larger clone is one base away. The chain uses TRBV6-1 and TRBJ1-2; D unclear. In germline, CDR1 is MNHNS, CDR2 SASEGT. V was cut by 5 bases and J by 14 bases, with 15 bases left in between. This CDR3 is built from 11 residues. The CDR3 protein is CASSFPGLETF. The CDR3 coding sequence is TGTGCCAGCAGTTTCCCCGGGTTAGAAACCTTC.

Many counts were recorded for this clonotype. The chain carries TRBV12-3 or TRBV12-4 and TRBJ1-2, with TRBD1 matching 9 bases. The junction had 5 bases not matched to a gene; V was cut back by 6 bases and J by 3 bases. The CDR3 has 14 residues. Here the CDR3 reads CASSLDRGDYGYTF. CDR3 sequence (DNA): TGTGCCAGCAGCCTGGACAGGGGTGACTATGGCTACACCTTC.

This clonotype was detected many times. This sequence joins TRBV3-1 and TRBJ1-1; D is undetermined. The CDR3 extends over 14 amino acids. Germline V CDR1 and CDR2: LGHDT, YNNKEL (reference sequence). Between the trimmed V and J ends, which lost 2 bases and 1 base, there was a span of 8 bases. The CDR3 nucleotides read TGTGCCAGCAGCCAAAGCTGGGAGAACACTGAAGCTTTCTTT. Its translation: CASSQSWENTEAFF.

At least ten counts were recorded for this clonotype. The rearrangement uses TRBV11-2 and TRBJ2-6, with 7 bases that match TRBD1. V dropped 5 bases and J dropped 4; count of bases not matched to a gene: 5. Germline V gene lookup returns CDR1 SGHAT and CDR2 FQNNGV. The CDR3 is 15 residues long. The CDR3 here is CASSLQGTGANVLTF. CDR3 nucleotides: TGTGCCAGCAGCCTACAGGGGACAGGGGCCAACGTCCTGACTTTC.

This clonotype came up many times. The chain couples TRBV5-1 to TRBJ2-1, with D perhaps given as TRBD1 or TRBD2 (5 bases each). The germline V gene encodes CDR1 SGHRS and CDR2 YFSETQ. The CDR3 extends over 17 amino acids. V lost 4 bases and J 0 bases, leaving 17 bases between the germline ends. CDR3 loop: CASSTLPGSLSYNEQFF. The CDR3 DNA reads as TGCGCCAGCAGCACTCTCCCAGGGAGCCTCTCCTACAATGAGCAGTTCTTC.

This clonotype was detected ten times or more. In nucleotides, the CDR3 is TGCAGTGCTACTAGCGGGGGGGCGGATACGCAGTATTTT. Protein sequence: CSATSGGADTQYF. The J gene is TRBJ2-3, the V gene TRBV20-1; 12 bases are a match to TRBD2. The junction had 2 bases not matched to a gene; V was cut back by 4 bases and J by 6 bases. This CDR3 is 13 amino acids long. Germline values: CDR1 DFQATT, CDR2 SNEGSKA (reference sequence).

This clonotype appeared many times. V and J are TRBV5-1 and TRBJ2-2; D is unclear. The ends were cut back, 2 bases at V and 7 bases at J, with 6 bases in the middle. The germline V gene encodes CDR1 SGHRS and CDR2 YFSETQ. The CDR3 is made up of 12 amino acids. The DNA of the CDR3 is TGCGCCAGCAGCTTTGAGGTCGGGGAGCTGTTTTTT. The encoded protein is CASSFEVGELFF.

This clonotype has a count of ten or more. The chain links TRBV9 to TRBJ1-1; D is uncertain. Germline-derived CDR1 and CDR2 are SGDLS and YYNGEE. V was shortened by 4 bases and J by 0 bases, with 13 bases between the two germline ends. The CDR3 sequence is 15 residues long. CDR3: CASSSPDGLNTEAFF. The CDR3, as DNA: TGTGCCAGCAGCTCACCGGACGGTTTGAACACTGAAGCTTTCTTT. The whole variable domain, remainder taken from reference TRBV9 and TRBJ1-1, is DSGVTQTPKHLITATGQRVTLRCSPRSGDLSVYWYQQSLDQGLQFLIQYYNGEERAKGNILERFSAQQFPDLHSELNLSSLELGDSALYFCASSSPDGLNTEAFFGQGTRLTVV.